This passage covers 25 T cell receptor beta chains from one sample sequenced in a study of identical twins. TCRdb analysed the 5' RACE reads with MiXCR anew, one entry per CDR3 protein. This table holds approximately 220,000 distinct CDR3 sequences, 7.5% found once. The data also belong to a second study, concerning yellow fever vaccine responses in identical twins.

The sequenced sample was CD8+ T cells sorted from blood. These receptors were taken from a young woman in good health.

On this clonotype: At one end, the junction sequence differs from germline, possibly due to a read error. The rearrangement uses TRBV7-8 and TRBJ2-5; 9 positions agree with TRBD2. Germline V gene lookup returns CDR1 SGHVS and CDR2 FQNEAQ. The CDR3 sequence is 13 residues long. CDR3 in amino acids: CASSLGGSGGPAF. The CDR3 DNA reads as TGTGCCAGCAGCTTAGGAGGGAGCGGGGGGCCAGCATTC. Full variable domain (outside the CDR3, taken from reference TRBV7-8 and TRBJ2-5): GAGVSQSPRYKVAKRGQDVALRCDPISGHVSLFWYQQALGQGPEFLTYFQNEAQLDKSGLPSDRFFAERPEGSVSTLKIQRTQQEDSAVYLCASSLGGSGGPAFGPGTRLLVL.

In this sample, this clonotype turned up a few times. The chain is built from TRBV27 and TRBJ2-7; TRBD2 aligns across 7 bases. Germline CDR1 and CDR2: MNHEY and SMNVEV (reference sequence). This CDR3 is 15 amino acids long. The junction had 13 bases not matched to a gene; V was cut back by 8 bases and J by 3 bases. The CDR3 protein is CASGGGTPGDYEQYV. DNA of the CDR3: TGTGCCAGCGGGGGGGGGACGCCGGGAGACTACGAGCAGTACGTC.

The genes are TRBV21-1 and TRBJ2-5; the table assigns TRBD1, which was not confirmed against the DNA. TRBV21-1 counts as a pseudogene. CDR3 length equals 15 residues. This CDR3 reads CASSPGRGRRETQYF. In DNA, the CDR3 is TGTGCCAGCAGCCCCGGGAGGGGGAGGCGAGAGACCCAGTACTTC.

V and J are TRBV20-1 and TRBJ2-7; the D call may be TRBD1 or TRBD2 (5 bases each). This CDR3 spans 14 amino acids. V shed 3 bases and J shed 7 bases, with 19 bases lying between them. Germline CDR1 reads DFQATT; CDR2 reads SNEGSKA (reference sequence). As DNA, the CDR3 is TGCAGTGCTAGGATGTGGGACGCCGGCCTGGAGCAGTACGTC. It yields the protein CSARMWDAGLEQYV.

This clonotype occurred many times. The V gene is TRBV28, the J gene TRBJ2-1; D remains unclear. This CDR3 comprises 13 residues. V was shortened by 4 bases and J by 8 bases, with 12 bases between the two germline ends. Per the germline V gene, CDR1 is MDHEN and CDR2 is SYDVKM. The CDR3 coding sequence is TGTGCCAGCAGTTACATCATGGAGCATGAGCAGTTCTTC. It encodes CASSYIMEHEQFF.

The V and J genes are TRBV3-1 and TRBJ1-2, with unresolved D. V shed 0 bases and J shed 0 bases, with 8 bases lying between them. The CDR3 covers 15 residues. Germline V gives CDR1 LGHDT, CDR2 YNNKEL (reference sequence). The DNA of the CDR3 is TGTGCCAGCAGCCAAGATCCCCCAGCTAACTATGGCTACACCTTC. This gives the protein CASSQDPPANYGYTF.

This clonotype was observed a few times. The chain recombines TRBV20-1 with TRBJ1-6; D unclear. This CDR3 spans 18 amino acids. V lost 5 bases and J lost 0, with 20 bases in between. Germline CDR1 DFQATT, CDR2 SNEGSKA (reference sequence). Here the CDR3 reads CSASPSTPGRSYNSPLHF. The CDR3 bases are TGCAGTGCTTCGCCCTCCACCCCAGGCCGCTCCTATAATTCACCCCTCCACTTT.

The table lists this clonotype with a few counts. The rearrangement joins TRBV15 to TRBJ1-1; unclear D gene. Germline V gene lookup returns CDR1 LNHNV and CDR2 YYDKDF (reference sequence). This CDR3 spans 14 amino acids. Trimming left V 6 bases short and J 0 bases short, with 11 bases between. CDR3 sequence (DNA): TGTGCCACCAGTAGGACGGTCATGAACACTGAAGCTTTCTTT. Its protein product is CATSRTVMNTEAFF.

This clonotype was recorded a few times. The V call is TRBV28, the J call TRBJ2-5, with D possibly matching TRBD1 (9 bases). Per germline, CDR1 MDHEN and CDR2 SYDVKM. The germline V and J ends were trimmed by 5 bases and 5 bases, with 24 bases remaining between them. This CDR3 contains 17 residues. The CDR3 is CASSNPGGTGPAETQYF. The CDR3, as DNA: TGTGCCAGCAGTAACCCGGGGGGGACAGGGCCCGCGGAGACCCAGTACTTC. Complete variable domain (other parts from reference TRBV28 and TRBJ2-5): DVKVTQSSRYLVKRTGEKVFLECVQDMDHENMFWYRQDPGLGLRLIYFSYDVKMKEKGDIPEGYSVSREKKERFSLILESASTNQTSMYLCASSNPGGTGPAETQYFGPGTRLLVL.

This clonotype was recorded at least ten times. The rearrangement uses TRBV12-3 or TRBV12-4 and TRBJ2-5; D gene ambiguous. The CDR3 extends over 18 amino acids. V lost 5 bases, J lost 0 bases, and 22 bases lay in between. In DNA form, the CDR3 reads TGTGCCAGCAGTCCAACCCCACTACATACAGTGTACCAAGAGACCCAGTACTTC. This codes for CASSPTPLHTVYQETQYF.

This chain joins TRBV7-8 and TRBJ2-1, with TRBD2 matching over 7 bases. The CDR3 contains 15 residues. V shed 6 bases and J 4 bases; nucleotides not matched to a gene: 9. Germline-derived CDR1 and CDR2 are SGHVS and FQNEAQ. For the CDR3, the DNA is TGTGCCAGCAGAAATGAACTAGCGTCTTACAATGAGCAGTTCTTC. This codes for CASRNELASYNEQFF.

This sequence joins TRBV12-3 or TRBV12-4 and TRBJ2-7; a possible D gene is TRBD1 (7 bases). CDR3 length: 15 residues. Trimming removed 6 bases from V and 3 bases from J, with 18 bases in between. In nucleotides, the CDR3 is TGTGCCAGCAGCTCCTTGGAGGGGGCTCACTACGAGCAGTACTTC. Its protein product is CASSSLEGAHYEQYF.

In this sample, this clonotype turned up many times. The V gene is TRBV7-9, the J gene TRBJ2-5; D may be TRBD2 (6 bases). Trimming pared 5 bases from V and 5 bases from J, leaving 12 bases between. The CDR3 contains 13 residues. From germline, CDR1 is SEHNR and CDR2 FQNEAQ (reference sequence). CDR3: CASSGSGIETQYF. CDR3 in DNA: TGTGCCAGCAGCGGTAGCGGTATTGAGACCCAGTACTTC.

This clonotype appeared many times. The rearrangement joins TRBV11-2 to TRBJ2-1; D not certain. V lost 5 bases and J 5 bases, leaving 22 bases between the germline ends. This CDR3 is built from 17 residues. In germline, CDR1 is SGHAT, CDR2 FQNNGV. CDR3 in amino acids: CASSPRPRQALDNEQFF. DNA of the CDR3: TGTGCCAGCAGCCCAAGGCCCCGTCAGGCCTTGGACAATGAGCAGTTCTTC.

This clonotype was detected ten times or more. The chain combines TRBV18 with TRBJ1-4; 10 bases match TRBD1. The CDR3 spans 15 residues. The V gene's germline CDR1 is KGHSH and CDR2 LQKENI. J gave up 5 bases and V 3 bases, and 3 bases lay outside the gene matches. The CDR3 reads CASSPPGQGNEKLFF. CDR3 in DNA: TGTGCCAGCTCACCGCCGGGACAGGGGAATGAAAAACTGTTTTTT.

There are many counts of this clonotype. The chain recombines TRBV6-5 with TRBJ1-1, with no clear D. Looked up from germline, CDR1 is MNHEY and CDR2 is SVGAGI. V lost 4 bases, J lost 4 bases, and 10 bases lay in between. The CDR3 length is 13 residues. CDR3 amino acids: CASSSTGRTEAFF. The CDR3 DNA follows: TGTGCCAGCAGTTCGACGGGCCGCACTGAAGCTTTCTTT.

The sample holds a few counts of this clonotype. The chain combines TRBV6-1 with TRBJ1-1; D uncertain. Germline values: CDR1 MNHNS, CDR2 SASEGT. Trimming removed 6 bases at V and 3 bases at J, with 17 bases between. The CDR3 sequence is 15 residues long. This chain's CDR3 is CASSQPGELDTEAFF. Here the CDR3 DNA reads TGTGCCAGCAGCCAACCTGGGGAGTTGGACACTGAAGCTTTCTTT.

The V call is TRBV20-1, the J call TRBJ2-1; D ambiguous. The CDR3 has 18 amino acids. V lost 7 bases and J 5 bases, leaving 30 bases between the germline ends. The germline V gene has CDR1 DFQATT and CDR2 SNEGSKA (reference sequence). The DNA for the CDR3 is TGCAGTGTTCCCGAGTCTTGGGGTGGCCCAATACGGAACAATGAGCAGTTCTTC. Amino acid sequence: CSVPESWGGPIRNNEQFF.

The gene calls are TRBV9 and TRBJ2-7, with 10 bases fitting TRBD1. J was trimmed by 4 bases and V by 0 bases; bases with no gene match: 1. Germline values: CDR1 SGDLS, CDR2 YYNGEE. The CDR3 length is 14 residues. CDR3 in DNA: TGTGCCAGCAGCGTAGAGGGACAGGGGTACGAGCAGTACTTC. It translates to CASSVEGQGYEQYF.

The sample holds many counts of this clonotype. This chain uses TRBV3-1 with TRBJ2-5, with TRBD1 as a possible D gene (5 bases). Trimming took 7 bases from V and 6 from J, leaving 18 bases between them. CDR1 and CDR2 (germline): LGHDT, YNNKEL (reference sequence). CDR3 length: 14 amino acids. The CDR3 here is CASTQGWRMKTQYF. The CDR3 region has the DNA TGTGCCAGCACTCAGGGCTGGCGAATGAAGACCCAGTACTTC.

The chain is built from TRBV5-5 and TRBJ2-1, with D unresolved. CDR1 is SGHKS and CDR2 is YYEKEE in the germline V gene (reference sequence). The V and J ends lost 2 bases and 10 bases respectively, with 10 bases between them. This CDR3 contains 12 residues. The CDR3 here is CASSFVSWEQFF. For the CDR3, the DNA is TGTGCCAGCAGCTTTGTCTCTTGGGAGCAGTTCTTC.

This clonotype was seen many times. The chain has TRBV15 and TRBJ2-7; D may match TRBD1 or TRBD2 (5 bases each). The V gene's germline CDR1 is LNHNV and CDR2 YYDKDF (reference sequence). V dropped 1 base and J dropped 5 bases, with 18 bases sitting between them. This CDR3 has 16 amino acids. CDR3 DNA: TGTGCCACCAGCAGAGCGCATACCGGGACCTTTGACGAGCAGTACTTC. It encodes CATSRAHTGTFDEQYF.

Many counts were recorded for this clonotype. The CDR3 is CASTEVGSPYNEQFF. CDR3 DNA: TGTGCCAGCACCGAGGTCGGTAGCCCTTACAATGAGCAGTTCTTC. The J gene is TRBJ2-1, the V gene TRBV2; unclear D gene. This CDR3 is built from 15 residues. CDR1 SNHLY and CDR2 FYNNEI come from the germline V gene. V lost 7 bases, J lost 4 bases, and 17 bases lay in between. Looking up the rest from reference TRBV2 and TRBJ2-1 gives the full variable domain: EPEVTQTPSHQVTQMGQEVILRCVPISNHLYFYWYRQILGQKVEFLVSFYNNEISEKSEIFDDQFSVERPDGSNFTLKIRSTKLEDSAMYFCASTEVGSPYNEQFFGPGTRLTVL.

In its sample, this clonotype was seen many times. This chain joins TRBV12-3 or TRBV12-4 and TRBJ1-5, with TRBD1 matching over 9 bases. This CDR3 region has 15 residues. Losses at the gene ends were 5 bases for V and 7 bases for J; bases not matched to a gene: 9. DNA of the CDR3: TGTGCCAGCAGTCGCCCGGGACAGGGAGTGCAGCCCCAGCATTTT. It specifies CASSRPGQGVQPQHF.

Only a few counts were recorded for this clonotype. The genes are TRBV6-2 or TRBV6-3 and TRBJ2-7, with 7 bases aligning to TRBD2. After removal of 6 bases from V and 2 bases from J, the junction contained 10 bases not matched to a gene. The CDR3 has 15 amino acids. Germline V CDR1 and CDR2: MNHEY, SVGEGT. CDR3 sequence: CASRPVLAKAYEQYV. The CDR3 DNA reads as TGTGCCAGCAGACCGGTACTAGCGAAGGCCTACGAGCAGTACGTC.